This is a list of T cell receptor beta chains from one sample in a study of blood T cell repertoires in COVID-19. Generated by immunoSEQ multiplex PCR, the TCRdb table keeps only in-frame clones and is missing some. The sample comprises roughly 120,000 clones, about 90% of which are singletons, and around 2% rests with the top ten. The sample taken for sequencing was peripheral blood. The receptors were gathered from a man aged 50 to 59 with COVID-19, enrolled during active disease. CDR3s include the opening cysteine and the closing phenylalanine or tryptophan. The D gene is left open where the match is weak. A row's size may be missing; if present it is once, few, many or a size class.

NA,TRBV6-6,NA,TRBJ1-2,CASSSQGTSNYGYTF,TGTGCCAGCAGTTCCCAGGGCACCTCTAACTATGGCTACACCTTC
NA,TRBV4-2,NA,TRBJ2-5,CASSQDPQDSGETQYF,TGTGCCAGCAGCCAAGATCCCCAAGATTCAGGGGAGACCCAGTACTTC
NA,TRBV10-3,NA,TRBJ2-7,CAISESIQRGTGSYEQYF,TGTGCCATCAGTGAGTCGATCCAGAGAGGAACCGGCTCCTACGAGCAGTACTTC
NA,TRBV7-2,TRBD1,TRBJ1-2,CASSLLVSGGNGYTF,TGTGCCAGCAGCTTACTGGTGTCAGGGGGGAATGGCTACACCTTC
NA,TRBV12-3/TRBV12-4,TRBD1,TRBJ1-2,CASSRTGAGYTF,TGTGCCAGCAGCCGGACAGGGGCGGGCTACACCTTC
NA,TRBV4-3,TRBD1,TRBJ2-7,CASSQESRGPYEQYF,TGCGCCAGCAGCCAAGAATCCAGGGGGCCTTACGAGCAGTACTTC
NA,TRBV6-5,NA,TRBJ2-5,CASSRQETQYF,TGTGCCAGCAGCCGCCAAGAGACCCAGTACTTC
NA,TRBV18,NA,TRBJ2-2,CASSPSQDTGELFF,TGTGCCAGCTCACCAAGCCAGGACACCGGGGAGCTGTTTTTT
NA,TRBV19,TRBD1,TRBJ1-5,CASTAVGGGQPQHF,TGTGCCAGTACCGCCGTAGGGGGCGGGCAGCCCCAGCATTTT
NA,TRBV5-4,NA,TRBJ1-1,CASSLGGGGMNTEAFF,TGTGCCAGCAGCCTTGGGGGCGGGGGAATGAACACTGAAGCTTTCTTT
NA,TRBV10-3,NA,TRBJ1-2,CAISGMEDYGYTF,TGTGCCATCAGTGGTATGGAGGACTATGGCTACACCTTC
NA,TRBV5-1,NA,TRBJ2-7,CASKGLAGYEQYF,TGCGCCAGCAAGGGACTCGCGGGCTACGAGCAGTACTTC
NA,TRBV30,NA,TRBJ1-3,CAWSVQGWSGNTIYF,TGTGCCTGGAGTGTCCAGGGGTGGTCTGGAAACACCATATATTTT
NA,TRBV14,NA,TRBJ2-1,CASSPSGTGSYNEQFF,TGTGCCAGCAGCCCGTCAGGGACTGGCTCCTACAATGAGCAGTTCTTC
NA,TRBV30,TRBD1,TRBJ2-7,CACWTGGHEQYF,TGTGCCTGTTGGACAGGGGGCCACGAGCAGTACTTC
NA,TRBV11-2,NA,TRBJ2-6,CASSLQGIAGANVLTF,TGTGCCAGCAGCTTACAGGGGATAGCTGGGGCCAACGTCCTGACTTTC
NA,TRBV7-9,NA,TRBJ2-3,CASEATDTQYF,TGTGCCAGCGAGGCAACAGATACGCAGTATTTT
NA,TRBV2,TRBD2,TRBJ2-3,CASSVGTSGYTDTQYF,TGTGCCAGCAGTGTCGGGACTAGCGGATACACAGATACGCAGTATTTT
NA,TRBV7-9,TRBD1,TRBJ2-7,CASSVQGAAEQYF,TGTGCCAGCAGCGTACAGGGGGCCGCCGAGCAGTACTTC
once,TRBV21-1,NA,TRBJ2-7,CASSIWTGEAYEQYF,TGTGCCAGCAGCATTTGGACTGGGGAGGCCTACGAGCAGTACTTC
once,TRBV4-1,TRBD1,TRBJ2-3,CASSQARDRSTDTQYF,TGCGCCAGCAGCCAAGCCCGGGACAGGAGCACAGATACGCAGTATTTT
once,TRBV5-1,TRBD2,TRBJ2-2,CASSGGGSANTGELFF,TGCGCCAGCAGCGGCGGGGGATCAGCGAACACCGGGGAGCTGTTTTTT
NA,TRBV20-1,NA,TRBJ2-7,CSASAIYSYEQYF,TGCAGTGCTAGTGCTATCTACTCCTACGAGCAGTACTTC
once,TRBV3-1/TRBV3-2,NA,TRBJ2-7,CASSQAAYEQYF,TGTGCCAGCAGCCAAGCTGCCTACGAGCAGTACTTC
NA,TRBV2,NA,TRBJ1-4,CASSENYFEKLFF,TGTGCCAGCAGTGAAAATTACTTTGAAAAACTGTTTTTT
NA,TRBV2,NA,TRBJ1-1,CASKWGENTEAFF,TGTGCCAGCAAGTGGGGAGAGAACACTGAAGCTTTCTTT
NA,TRBV6-6,TRBD1,TRBJ1-4,CASSYGQDGDEKLFF,TGTGCCAGCAGTTACGGACAGGACGGCGATGAAAAACTGTTTTTT
NA,TRBV3-1/TRBV3-2,TRBD1,TRBJ1-1,CASSQDTGQGRITEAFF,TGTGCCAGCAGCCAAGATACGGGACAGGGGAGGATCACTGAAGCTTTCTTT